Below, 23 T cell receptor beta chains from the same sample are listed, as sequenced in a study of glioma-infiltrating T cells after dendritic cell vaccination. Produced via immunoSEQ multiplex PCR; TCRdb's table is partial and in-frame only. The sample holds roughly 38,000 clones, approximately 80% seen once. The sample here was blood, taken before dendritic cell vaccination. The receptor source for this set is a human donor with glioblastoma.

The chain is built from TRBV7-9 and TRBJ1-1; 10 nucleotides match TRBD1. CDR1 and CDR2 from the germline V gene are SEHNR and FQNEAQ (reference sequence). The CDR3 has 19 amino acids. V shed 5 bases, J shed 4 bases, and the junction held 19 bases outside the gene matches. The CDR3 reads CASSPPDRGQGLRGTEAFF. In DNA form, the CDR3 reads TGTGCCAGCAGCCCCCCGGACCGGGGACAGGGGTTAAGGGGCACTGAAGCTTTCTTT.

This rearrangement joins TRBV27 to TRBJ2-5; no firm D call. Trimming took off 5 bases at V and 5 bases at J, with 12 bases between the two ends. Germline lookup yields CDR1 MNHEY and CDR2 SMNVEV (reference sequence). CDR3 length equals 13 residues. The CDR3 DNA reads TGTGCCAGCAGTCGCAGAAGAACGGAGACCCAGTACTTC. Translating it yields CASSRRRTETQYF.

Notes on this clone: This sample includes further DNA sequences coding for the same CDR3. The rearrangement joins TRBV6-6 to TRBJ1-4; TRBD1 is a possible D gene (6 bases). Trimming took 5 bases from V and 10 from J, leaving 8 bases between them. The CDR3 is 11 residues long. The germline CDR1 and CDR2 sequences are MNHNY and SVGAGI (reference sequence). The CDR3 region is CASSTDRKLFF. Here the CDR3 DNA reads TGTGCCAGCAGTACGGACAGAAAACTGTTTTTT.

The rearrangement uses TRBV10-3 and TRBJ1-5, with D uncertain. Per germline, CDR1 ENHRY and CDR2 SYGVKD. Trimming took off 4 bases at V and 6 bases at J, with 13 bases between the two ends. This CDR3 spans 14 amino acids. Here the CDR3 DNA reads TGTGCCATCAGTGCAGGAGGGAGCGGTCAGCCCCAGCATTTT. This gives the protein CAISAGGSGQPQHF.

The V gene is TRBV4-3, the J gene TRBJ1-1; no firm D call. This CDR3 spans 14 amino acids. The V gene's germline CDR1 is LGHNA and CDR2 YSLEER. V was clipped by 3 bases and J by 2 bases, with 10 bases between them. The CDR3: CASSHLTGNTEAFF. CDR3 nucleotide sequence: TGCGCCAGCAGCCACCTGACGGGTAACACTGAAGCTTTCTTT.

This chain uses TRBV15 with TRBJ2-1; 7 nucleotides line up with TRBD2. Germline trimming cut 0 bases from V and 5 bases from J; bases unmatched to any gene: 4. CDR1 is LNHNV and CDR2 is YYDKDF in the germline V gene (reference sequence). This CDR3 comprises 15 residues. Written as DNA, the CDR3 is TGTGCCACCAGCAGAGAGCGGGGGAGGGACAATGAGCAGTTCTTC. Its translation is CATSRERGRDNEQFF.

This chain uses TRBV6-5 with TRBJ1-2; D is ambiguous. V gave up 6 bases and J gave up 4 bases, with 9 bases separating them. There are 12 residues in the CDR3. Germline CDR1 MNHEY, CDR2 SVGAGI. This CDR3 is CASRGRVYGYTF. The CDR3 nucleotides read TGTGCCAGCAGGGGGAGGGTCTATGGCTACACCTTC.

This chain joins TRBV4-2 and TRBJ1-2; perhaps TRBD1 as D (5 bases). V was cut by 0 bases and J by 4 bases, with 18 bases left in between. CDR1 and CDR2 (germline): LGHNA, YNFKEQ. CDR3 size: 17 residues. CDR3 sequence reads: CASSQDRASLLSYGYTF. CDR3 nucleotides: TGTGCCAGCAGCCAAGACAGGGCAAGCCTGTTGAGCTATGGCTACACCTTC.

This chain uses TRBV13 with TRBJ2-3, with D hard to call. CDR1 is PRHDT and CDR2 is FYEKMQ in the germline V gene (reference sequence). This CDR3 is built from 16 residues. Deletions cut 5 bases from V and 1 base from J, with 16 bases between. CDR3 residues: CASSPSDRGGTDTQYF. DNA of the CDR3: TGTGCCAGCAGCCCCTCTGACCGCGGCGGCACAGATACGCAGTATTTT. The full variable domain, rest sourced from reference TRBV13 and TRBJ2-3, is AAGVIQSPRHLIKEKRETATLKCYPIPRHDTVYWYQQGPGQDPQFLISFYEKMQSDKGSIPDRFSAQQFSDYHSELNMSSLELGDSALYFCASSPSDRGGTDTQYFGPGTRLTVL.

The rearrangement links TRBV5-8 to TRBJ2-5, with a tentative D call TRBD1 (6 bases). The CDR3 extends over 14 amino acids. In germline, CDR1 is SGHTS, CDR2 YDEGEE. Trimming shortened V by 3 bases and J by 0 bases, and 9 bases separated the two germline ends. The CDR3 here is CASSSQGYQETQYF. In DNA form, the CDR3 reads TGTGCCAGCAGCTCACAGGGATACCAAGAGACCCAGTACTTC.

The chain uses TRBV2 and TRBJ2-3, with 12 bases identical to TRBD2. J gave up 5 bases and V 6 bases, and 6 bases lay outside the gene matches. CDR3 size: 15 residues. The germline gives CDR1 SNHLY, CDR2 FYNNEI. The CDR3 nucleotides are TGTGCCAGCAGCCAGGGACTAGCGGGTCGAGATACGCAGTATTTT. Amino acids: CASSQGLAGRDTQYF.

The genes are TRBV19 and TRBJ2-3, with 9 bases matching TRBD2. The CDR3 sequence is 15 residues long. The germline V gene encodes CDR1 LNHDA and CDR2 SQIVND (reference sequence). V was pared by 6 bases and J by 5 bases, with 9 bases of the junction left unmatched. This CDR3 reads CASRERAGGRDTQYF. The DNA of the CDR3 is TGTGCCAGTAGGGAAAGGGCGGGGGGGCGAGATACGCAGTATTTT.

The genes are TRBV6-5 and TRBJ2-7; 10 bases fit TRBD1. The V and J ends lost 3 bases and 6 bases, in that order; junction bases with no gene match: 5. CDR1 and CDR2 from the germline V gene are MNHEY and SVGAGI. The CDR3 totals 14 residues. In nucleotides, the CDR3 is TGTGCCAGCAGTTATGGGACAGGGGTGGGCGAGCAGTACTTC. Translating it yields CASSYGTGVGEQYF.

In this sample, this clone turned up a few times. The chain couples TRBV2 to TRBJ2-3; TRBD2 agrees at 9 bases. This CDR3 spans 15 amino acids. J lost 5 bases, V lost 9 bases, and 12 bases had no gene match. The germline V gene encodes CDR1 SNHLY and CDR2 FYNNEI. The CDR3 here is CASGRLAGFLDTQYF. The CDR3 DNA follows: TGTGCCAGTGGGAGGCTAGCGGGGTTTTTAGATACGCAGTATTTT.

The CDR3 DNA follows: TGTGCCAGCAGCTTAGAGGACAGGGAGCTGACTGAAGCTTTCTTT. Amino acids: CASSLEDRELTEAFF. This chain connects TRBV11-3 to TRBJ1-1; TRBD1 matches at 8 bases. The CDR3 totals 15 residues. V gave up 0 bases and J gave up 5 bases; unmatched junction bases: 5. CDR1 and CDR2 from the germline V gene are SGHNT and YENEEA.

V is TRBV7-9 and J is TRBJ2-1; 7 bases agree with TRBD2. The CDR3 spans 16 residues. J lost 12 bases, V lost 5 bases, and 19 bases had no gene match. Germline V CDR1 and CDR2: SEHNR, FQNEAQ (reference sequence). Written as DNA, the CDR3 is TGTGCCAGCAGCCCCCGCGGCGGACTAGGGAATGAGCGGCAGTTCTTC. It translates to CASSPRGGLGNERQFF. Combining the CDR3 with reference TRBV7-9 and TRBJ2-1 gives the whole variable domain DTGVSQNPRHKITKRGQNVTFRCDPISEHNRLYWYRQTLGQGPEFLTYFQNEAQLEKSRLLSDRFSAERPKGSFSTLEIQRTEQGDSAMYLCASSPRGGLGNERQFFGPGTRLTVL.

The chain has TRBV4-3 and TRBJ1-6; unclear D gene. Trimming cost V 0 bases and J 8 bases, with 11 bases left between them. CDR1 is LGHNA, CDR2 YSLEER, per germline. This CDR3 comprises 15 residues. The DNA for the CDR3 is TGCGCCAGCAGCCAAGATGCCGGTATTCATTCACCCCTCCACTTT. Amino acid sequence: CASSQDAGIHSPLHF.

This clone was observed a single time. The V gene is TRBV30, the J gene TRBJ2-7; 7 bases align to TRBD1. V shed 2 bases and J 3 bases; nucleotides not matched to a gene: 7. The CDR3 runs to 14 residues. Germline values: CDR1 GTSNPN, CDR2 SVGIG (reference sequence). Here the CDR3 reads CAWSRGGAIYEQYF. In nucleotides, the CDR3 is TGTGCCTGGAGTAGAGGGGGCGCTATCTACGAGCAGTACTTC.

The chain has TRBV28 and TRBJ2-3, with a weak D call TRBD2 (5 bases). There are 12 residues in the CDR3. Germline V gene lookup returns CDR1 MDHEN and CDR2 SYDVKM. With 3 bases removed from V and 7 bases from J, the gap between germline ends came to 8 bases. The CDR3 reads CASSFGVNTQYF. The CDR3 region has the DNA TGTGCCAGCAGTTTCGGGGTGAATACGCAGTATTTT.

The V and J genes are TRBV28 and TRBJ2-2, with D tentatively TRBD1 (5 bases). Deletions cut 6 bases from V and 4 bases from J, with 12 bases between. Germline CDR1 and CDR2: MDHEN and SYDVKM. The CDR3 sequence is 14 residues long. As DNA, the CDR3 is TGTGCCAGCAGAAGACAGTCAATCACCGGGGAGCTGTTTTTT. This sequence encodes CASRRQSITGELFF.

The J gene is TRBJ2-4, the V gene TRBV19; 8 nucleotides align to TRBD1. This CDR3 is 13 amino acids long. V trimming: 3 bases; J trimming: 15 bases; junction bases outside the gene matches: 10. Looked up from germline, CDR1 is LNHDA and CDR2 is SQIVND (reference sequence). CDR3: CASSIQGARIWYF. The CDR3 DNA follows: TGTGCCAGTAGTATCCAGGGGGCAAGGATTTGGTACTTC. The full variable domain, rest sourced from reference TRBV19 and TRBJ2-4, is DGGITQSPKYLFRKEGQNVTLSCEQNLNHDAMYWYRQDPGQGLRLIYYSQIVNDFQKGDIAEGYSVSREKKESFPLTVTSAQKNPTAFYLCASSIQGARIWYFGAGTRLSVL.

The chain recombines TRBV4-1 with TRBJ1-5; tentative D call: TRBD1 (5 bases). This CDR3 is built from 14 residues. V lost 3 bases and J lost 3, with 9 bases in between. In germline, CDR1 is MGHRA, CDR2 YSYEKL. This CDR3 reads CASSQEGVNQPQHF. The DNA for the CDR3 is TGCGCCAGCAGCCAGGAAGGGGTCAATCAGCCCCAGCATTTT.

The chain has TRBV2 and TRBJ1-1; 9 bases align to TRBD1. J was trimmed by 4 bases and V by 5 bases; bases with no gene match: 5. Germline CDR1 SNHLY, CDR2 FYNNEI. The CDR3 is 14 amino acids. The CDR3 loop is CASSRTGAGTEAFF. The CDR3 nucleotides read TGTGCCAGCAGTCGGACAGGGGCGGGCACTGAAGCTTTCTTT.